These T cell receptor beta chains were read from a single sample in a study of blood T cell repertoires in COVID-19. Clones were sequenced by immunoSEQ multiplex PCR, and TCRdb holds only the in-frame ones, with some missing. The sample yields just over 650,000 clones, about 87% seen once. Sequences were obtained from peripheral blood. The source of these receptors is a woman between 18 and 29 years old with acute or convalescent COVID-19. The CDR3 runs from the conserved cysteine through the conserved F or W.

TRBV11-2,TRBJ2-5,CASSQWPEQETQYF
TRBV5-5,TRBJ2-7,CASSLFPGHTYEQYF
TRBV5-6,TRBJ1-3,CASSSRVNSGNTIYF
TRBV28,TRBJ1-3,CASHRGGSGNTIYF
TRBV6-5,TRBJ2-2,CATADWNTGELFF
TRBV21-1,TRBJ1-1,CASSARPRAWAEAFF
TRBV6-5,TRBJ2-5,CASSYFPREETQYF
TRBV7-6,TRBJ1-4,CASSLVPGQGARDEKLFF
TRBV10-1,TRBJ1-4,CASSFIPLREKLFF
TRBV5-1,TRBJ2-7,CASSLDRSSYEQYF
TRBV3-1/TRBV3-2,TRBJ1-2,CASSQAPVGAGGYTF
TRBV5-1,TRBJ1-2,CASSLMSPQYRLYGYTF
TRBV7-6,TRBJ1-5,CASSPPGGGQPQHF
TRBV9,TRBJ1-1,CASSAGGRGAEAFF
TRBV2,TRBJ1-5,CASSATGGYQPQHF
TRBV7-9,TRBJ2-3,CASSFQGLTDTQYF
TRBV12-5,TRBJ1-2,CASGMDRAPRGGYTF
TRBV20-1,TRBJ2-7,CSASNPEVYEQYF
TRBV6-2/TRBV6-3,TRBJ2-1,CASSRAGVSYNEQFF
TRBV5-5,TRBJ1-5,CASTWASNQPQHF
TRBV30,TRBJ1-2,CAWDRLGENYGYTF
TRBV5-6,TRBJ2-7,CASGRDTSYEQYF
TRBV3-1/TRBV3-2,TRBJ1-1,CACSGVTEAFF
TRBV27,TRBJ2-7,CASSLIPPDRAYEQYF
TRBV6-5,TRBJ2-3,CASSGGYDTDTQYF
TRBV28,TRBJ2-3,CASSFSGGADTQYF